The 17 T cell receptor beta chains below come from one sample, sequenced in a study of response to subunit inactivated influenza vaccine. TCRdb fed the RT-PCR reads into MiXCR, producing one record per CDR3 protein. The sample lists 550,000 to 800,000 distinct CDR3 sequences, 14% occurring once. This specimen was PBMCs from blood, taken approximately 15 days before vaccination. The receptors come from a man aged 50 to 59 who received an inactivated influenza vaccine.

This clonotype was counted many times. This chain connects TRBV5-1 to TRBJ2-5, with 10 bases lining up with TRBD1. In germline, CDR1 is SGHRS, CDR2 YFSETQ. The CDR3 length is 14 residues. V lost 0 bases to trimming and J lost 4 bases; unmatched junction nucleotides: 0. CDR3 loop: CASSLGTGGETQYF. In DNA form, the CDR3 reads TGCGCCAGCAGCTTGGGGACAGGGGGAGAGACCCAGTACTTC.

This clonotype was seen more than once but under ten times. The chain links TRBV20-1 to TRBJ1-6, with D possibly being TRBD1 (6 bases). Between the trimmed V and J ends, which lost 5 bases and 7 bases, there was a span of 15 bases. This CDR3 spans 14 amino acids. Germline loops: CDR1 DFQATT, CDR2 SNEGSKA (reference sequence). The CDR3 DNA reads TGCAGTGCTGGTGACAGGAAAGGGAATTCACCCCTCCACTTT. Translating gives CSAGDRKGNSPLHF.

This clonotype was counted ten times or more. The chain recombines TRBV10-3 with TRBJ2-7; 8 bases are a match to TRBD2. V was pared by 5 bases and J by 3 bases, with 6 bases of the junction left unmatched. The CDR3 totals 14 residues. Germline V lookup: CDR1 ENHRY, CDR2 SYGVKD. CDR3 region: CAISIAGTFYEQYF. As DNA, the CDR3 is TGTGCCATCAGTATAGCGGGAACTTTCTACGAGCAGTACTTC.

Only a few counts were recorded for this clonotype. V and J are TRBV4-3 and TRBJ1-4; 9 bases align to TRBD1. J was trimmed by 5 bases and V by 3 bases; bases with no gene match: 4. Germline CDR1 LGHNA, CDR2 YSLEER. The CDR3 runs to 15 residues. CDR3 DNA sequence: TGCGCCAGCAGCCAGGAGGGGACAGGGAATGAAAAACTGTTTTTT. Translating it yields CASSQEGTGNEKLFF.

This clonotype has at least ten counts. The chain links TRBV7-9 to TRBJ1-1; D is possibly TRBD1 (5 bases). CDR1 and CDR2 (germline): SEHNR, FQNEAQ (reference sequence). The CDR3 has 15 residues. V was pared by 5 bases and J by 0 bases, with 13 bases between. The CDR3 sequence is CASSLTTVMNTEAFF. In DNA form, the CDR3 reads TGTGCCAGCAGCCTCACGACAGTCATGAACACTGAAGCTTTCTTT.

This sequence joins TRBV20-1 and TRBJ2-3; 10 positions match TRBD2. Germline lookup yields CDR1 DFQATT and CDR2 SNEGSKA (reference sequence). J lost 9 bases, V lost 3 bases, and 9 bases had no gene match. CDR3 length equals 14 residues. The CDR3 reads CSASKREGLQTQYF. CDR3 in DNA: TGCAGTGCTAGCAAGCGGGAGGGCCTACAAACGCAGTATTTT.

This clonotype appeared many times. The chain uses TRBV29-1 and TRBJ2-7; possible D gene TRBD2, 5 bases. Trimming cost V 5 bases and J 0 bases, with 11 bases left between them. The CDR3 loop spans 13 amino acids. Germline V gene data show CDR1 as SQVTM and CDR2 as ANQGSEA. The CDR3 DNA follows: TGCAGCGTTTGGACTGCTAACTCCTACGAGCAGTACTTC. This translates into CSVWTANSYEQYF.

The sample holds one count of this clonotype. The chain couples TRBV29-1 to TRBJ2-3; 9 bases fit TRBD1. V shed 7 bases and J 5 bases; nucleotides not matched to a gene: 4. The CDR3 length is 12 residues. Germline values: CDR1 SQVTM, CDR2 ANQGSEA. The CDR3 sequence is CSGGQGKDTQYF. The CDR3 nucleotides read TGCAGCGGCGGACAGGGGAAAGATACGCAGTATTTT.

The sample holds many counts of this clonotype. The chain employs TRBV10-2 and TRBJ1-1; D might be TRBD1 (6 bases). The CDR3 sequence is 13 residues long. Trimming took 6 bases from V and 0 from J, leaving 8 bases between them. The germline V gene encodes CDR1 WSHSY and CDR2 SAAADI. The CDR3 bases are TGCGCCAGCAGGGACAGCATGAACACTGAAGCTTTCTTT. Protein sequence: CASRDSMNTEAFF.

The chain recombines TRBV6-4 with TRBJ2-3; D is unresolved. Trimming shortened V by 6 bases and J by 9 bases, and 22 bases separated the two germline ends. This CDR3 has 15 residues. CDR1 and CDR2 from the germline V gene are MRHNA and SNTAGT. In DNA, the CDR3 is TGTGCCAGCAGCTTAGAAGCTGGGATGACGGAAACGCAGTATTTT. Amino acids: CASSLEAGMTETQYF.

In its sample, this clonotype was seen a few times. The CDR3 DNA reads TGTGCCAGCAGCTCCCCCCAAGGGGTCATGGGTGGTTCACCCCTCCACTTT. Translated, it gives CASSSPQGVMGGSPLHF. The rearrangement joins TRBV11-2 to TRBJ1-6, with D tentatively TRBD1 (5 bases). CDR1 is SGHAT and CDR2 is FQNNGV in the germline V gene. The CDR3 spans 17 residues. Trimming pared 4 bases from V and 9 bases from J, leaving 22 bases between.

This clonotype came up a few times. The CDR3 spells CASSQEGSGGRGSYNEQFF. DNA of the CDR3: TGTGCCAGCAGCCAAGAGGGGAGCGGGGGCCGTGGGTCCTACAATGAGCAGTTCTTC. The chain links TRBV4-2 to TRBJ2-1; 8 bases line up with TRBD2. The CDR3 has 19 amino acids. Germline trimming cut 0 bases from V and 1 base from J; bases unmatched to any gene: 11. Germline-derived CDR1 and CDR2 are LGHNA and YNFKEQ.

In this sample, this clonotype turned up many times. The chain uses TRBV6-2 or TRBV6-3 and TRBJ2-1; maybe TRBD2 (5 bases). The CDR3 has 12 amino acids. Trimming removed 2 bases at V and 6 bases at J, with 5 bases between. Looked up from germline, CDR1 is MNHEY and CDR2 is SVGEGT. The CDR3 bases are TGTGCCAGCAGTTACCGGGGCAATGAGCAGTTCTTC. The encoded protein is CASSYRGNEQFF.

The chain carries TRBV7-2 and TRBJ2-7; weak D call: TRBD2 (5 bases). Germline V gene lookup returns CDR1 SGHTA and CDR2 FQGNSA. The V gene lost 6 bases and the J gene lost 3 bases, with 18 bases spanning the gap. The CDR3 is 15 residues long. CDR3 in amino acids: CASSSAPWGVYEQYF. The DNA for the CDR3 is TGTGCCAGCAGTTCGGCCCCATGGGGAGTCTACGAGCAGTACTTC.

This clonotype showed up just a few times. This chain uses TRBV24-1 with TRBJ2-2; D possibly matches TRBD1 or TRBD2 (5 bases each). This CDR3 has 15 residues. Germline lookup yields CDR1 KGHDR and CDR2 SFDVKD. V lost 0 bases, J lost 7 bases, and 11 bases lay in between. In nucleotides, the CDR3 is TGTGCCACCAGTGATTTGCGTGGGGGTGTCGGGGAGCTGTTTTTT. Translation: CATSDLRGGVGELFF.

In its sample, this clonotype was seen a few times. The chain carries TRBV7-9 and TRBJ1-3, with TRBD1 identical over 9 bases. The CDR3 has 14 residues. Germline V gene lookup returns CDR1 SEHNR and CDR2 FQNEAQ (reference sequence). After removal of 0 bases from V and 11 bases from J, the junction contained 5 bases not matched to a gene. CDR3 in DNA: TGTGCCAGCAGCTTAGCCCCGGGACAGGGAGCCATATATTTT. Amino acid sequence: CASSLAPGQGAIYF.

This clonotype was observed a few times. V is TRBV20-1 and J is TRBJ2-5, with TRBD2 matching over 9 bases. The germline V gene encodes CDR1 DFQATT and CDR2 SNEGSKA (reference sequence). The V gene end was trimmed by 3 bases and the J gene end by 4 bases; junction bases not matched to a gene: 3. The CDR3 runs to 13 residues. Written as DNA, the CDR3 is TGCAGTGCTAGTCTAGCGGGACGAGAGACCCAGTACTTC. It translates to CSASLAGRETQYF.